Shown below are 21 T cell receptor beta chains from a single sample sequenced in a study of blood T cell repertoires in COVID-19. Data came from immunoSEQ multiplex PCR; TCRdb stores just in-frame clones and leaves some out. The sample holds roughly 150,000 clones; about 85% are singletons and the top ten take approximately 8.4%. The sequenced material came from PBMCs or T cells enriched from blood (not recorded which). The source of these receptors is a woman between 50 and 59 years old who had recovered from COVID-19.

This chain joins TRBV4-3 and TRBJ2-1; D unclear. Trimming removed 2 bases from V and 6 bases from J, with 14 bases in between. The CDR3 sequence is 15 residues long. The V gene's germline CDR1 is LGHNA and CDR2 YSLEER. CDR3 nucleotide sequence: TGCGCCAGCAGCCAACTCACCGGGTATCTCAATGAGCAGTTCTTC. Its protein product is CASSQLTGYLNEQFF.

The chain recombines TRBV28 with TRBJ1-1; 9 bases are shared with TRBD1. V trimming: 4 bases; J trimming: 4 bases; junction bases outside the gene matches: 4. Germline loops: CDR1 MDHEN, CDR2 SYDVKM. The CDR3 consists of 14 residues. CDR3 sequence (DNA): TGTGCCAGCAGTTCACAGGGGGCGGTCACTGAAGCTTTCTTT. It yields the protein CASSSQGAVTEAFF. The whole variable domain, remainder taken from reference TRBV28 and TRBJ1-1, is DVKVTQSSRYLVKRTGEKVFLECVQDMDHENMFWYRQDPGLGLRLIYFSYDVKMKEKGDIPEGYSVSREKKERFSLILESASTNQTSMYLCASSSQGAVTEAFFGQGTRLTVV.

This clone occurred once. The rearrangement joins TRBV5-1 to TRBJ2-5; D is possibly TRBD2 (7 bases). CDR1 and CDR2 from the germline V gene are SGHRS and YFSETQ. The CDR3 has 14 amino acids. V shed 0 bases and J shed 5 bases, with 11 bases lying between them. The chain's CDR3 is CASSLGGGRETQYF. CDR3 DNA sequence: TGCGCCAGCAGCTTGGGGGGGGGCCGGGAGACCCAGTACTTC.

The chain is built from TRBV3-1 (or the pseudogene TRBV3-2) and TRBJ2-7; 7 bases align to TRBD2. The CDR3 runs to 14 residues. J gave up 6 bases and V 4 bases, and 9 bases lay outside the gene matches. The germline CDR1 and CDR2 sequences are LGHDT and YNNKEL (reference sequence). The CDR3 loop reads CASSPRRGRGEQYF. Here the CDR3 DNA reads TGTGCCAGCAGCCCCCGGCGGGGGAGAGGCGAGCAGTACTTC.

A few counts support this clone. The chain carries TRBV5-1 and TRBJ2-2, with D maybe TRBD2 (5 bases). This CDR3 region has 14 residues. In germline, CDR1 is SGHRS, CDR2 YFSETQ. The V end lost 4 bases, the J end lost 2 bases, and 9 bases lay between the germline ends. CDR3 protein: CASSPTTNTGELFF. In DNA, the CDR3 is TGCGCCAGCAGCCCGACTACAAACACCGGGGAGCTGTTTTTT.

The CDR3 reads CASSQERGDLAKNIQYF. The CDR3 region has the DNA TGTGCCAGCAGCCAAGAGAGAGGGGACTTAGCCAAAAACATTCAGTACTTC. V and J are TRBV3-1 (or the pseudogene TRBV3-2) and TRBJ2-4; weak D call: TRBD2 (6 bases). This CDR3 contains 17 residues. V dropped 0 bases and J dropped 0 bases, with 12 bases sitting between them. From germline, CDR1 is LGHDT and CDR2 YNNKEL (reference sequence).

The CDR3 protein is CASSLETANTEAFF. CDR3 DNA sequence: TGTGCCAGCAGTTTGGAGACAGCGAACACTGAAGCTTTCTTT. The chain carries TRBV27 and TRBJ1-1, with D possibly matching TRBD1 (5 bases). The CDR3 is 14 amino acids. The V end lost 3 bases, the J end lost 1 base, and 9 bases lay between the germline ends. CDR1 and CDR2 (germline): MNHEY, SMNVEV (reference sequence).

The chain combines TRBV9 with TRBJ1-6, with D unresolved. Germline CDR1 reads SGDLS; CDR2 reads YYNGEE. Trimming pared 0 bases from V and 11 bases from J, leaving 12 bases between. The length of the CDR3 is 14 residues. As DNA, the CDR3 is TGTGCCAGCAGCGTAGGACACGCTGCCCCACCCCTCCACTTT. This gives the protein CASSVGHAAPPLHF.

Note on this clone: Other DNA sequences in this specimen translate into the identical CDR3. The chain links TRBV6-5 to TRBJ1-4, with TRBD1 matching 7 bases. This CDR3 contains 14 residues. The germline gives CDR1 MNHEY, CDR2 SVGAGI. V shed 6 bases and J 5 bases; nucleotides not matched to a gene: 6. CDR3 loop: CASRRTGKNEKLFF. Written as DNA, the CDR3 is TGTGCCAGCAGGCGGACAGGAAAGAATGAAAAACTGTTTTTT.

V gene TRBV9 combines with J gene TRBJ2-2, with D possibly TRBD2 on 6 matching bases. Trimming left V 3 bases short and J 2 bases short, with 14 bases between. Germline-derived CDR1 and CDR2 are SGDLS and YYNGEE. This CDR3 region has 16 residues. The CDR3: CASSGAYGTNTGELFF. CDR3 nucleotides: TGTGCCAGCAGCGGAGCCTACGGGACTAACACCGGGGAGCTGTTTTTT. The full variable domain, completed using reference TRBV9 and TRBJ2-2, is DSGVTQTPKHLITATGQRVTLRCSPRSGDLSVYWYQQSLDQGLQFLIQYYNGEERAKGNILERFSAQQFPDLHSELNLSSLELGDSALYFCASSGAYGTNTGELFFGEGSRLTVL.

The CDR3 coding sequence is TGTGCCAGCAGCTTAGCCCCAGTTTCCACTGAAGCTTTCTTT. This sequence encodes CASSLAPVSTEAFF. The chain links TRBV11-2 to TRBJ1-1, with D unresolved. Germline V gene sequence: CDR1 SGHAT, CDR2 FQNNGV. V was trimmed by 1 base and J by 4 bases, leaving 10 bases between them. There are 14 residues in the CDR3. The full variable domain, with the rest looked up from reference TRBV11-2 and TRBJ1-1, is EAGVAQSPRYKIIEKRQSVAFWCNPISGHATLYWYQQILGQGPKLLIQFQNNGVVDDSQLPKDRFSAERLKGVDSTLKIQPAKLEDSAVYLCASSLAPVSTEAFFGQGTRLTVV.

V is TRBV7-9 and J is TRBJ2-7; TRBD2 agrees at 7 bases. V trimming: 8 bases; J trimming: 4 bases; junction bases outside the gene matches: 8. Germline CDR1 SEHNR, CDR2 FQNEAQ (reference sequence). The CDR3 totals 13 residues. Here the CDR3 DNA reads TGTGCCAGCGGCGGGGAGGGGCGATACGAGCAGTACTTC. It is translated as CASGGEGRYEQYF. The full variable domain, completed using reference TRBV7-9 and TRBJ2-7, is DTGVSQNPRHKITKRGQNVTFRCDPISEHNRLYWYRQTLGQGPEFLTYFQNEAQLEKSRLLSDRFSAERPKGSFSTLEIQRTEQGDSAMYLCASGGEGRYEQYFGPGTRLTVT.

In its sample, this clone was seen once. The chain uses TRBV5-1 and TRBJ2-6; tentatively, D is TRBD2 (6 bases). Trimming left V 3 bases short and J 0 bases short, with 16 bases between. The CDR3 has 18 amino acids. Germline CDR1 and CDR2: SGHRS and YFSETQ. The CDR3 protein is CASSSLTSRLSGANVLTF. The CDR3 region has the DNA TGCGCCAGCAGCTCCCTTACTAGCCGCCTCTCTGGGGCCAACGTCCTGACTTTC.

In its sample, this clone was seen a few times. This rearrangement joins TRBV7-9 to TRBJ1-4; possibly TRBD1 for D (5 bases). V lost 1 base to trimming and J lost 7 bases, with 13 bases between them. The CDR3 extends over 15 amino acids. Germline assignment: CDR1 SEHNR and CDR2 FQNEAQ (reference sequence). CDR3 region: CASSLGEGLSEKLFF. The CDR3 DNA reads as TGTGCCAGCAGCTTAGGGGAGGGGCTATCTGAAAAACTGTTTTTT. The full variable domain, rest sourced from reference TRBV7-9 and TRBJ1-4, is DTGVSQNPRHKITKRGQNVTFRCDPISEHNRLYWYRQTLGQGPEFLTYFQNEAQLEKSRLLSDRFSAERPKGSFSTLEIQRTEQGDSAMYLCASSLGEGLSEKLFFGSGTQLSVL.

In its sample, this clone was seen once. The gene calls are TRBV6-5 and TRBJ2-7; 12 bases map to TRBD1. This CDR3 is 15 amino acids long. Germline V lookup: CDR1 MNHEY, CDR2 SVGAGI. Trimming at V came to 5 bases and at J to 7 bases, leaving 9 bases not matched to a gene. In nucleotides, the CDR3 is TGTGCCAGCAGTCAGCCGGGACAGGGGGCGCGGGAGCAGTACTTC. This translates into CASSQPGQGAREQYF.

The chain has TRBV5-8 and TRBJ2-1, with D maybe TRBD1 (6 bases). This CDR3 region has 15 residues. Germline V gene data show CDR1 as SGHTS and CDR2 as YDEGEE. Trimming shortened V by 1 base and J by 3 bases, and 11 bases separated the two germline ends. The CDR3 nucleotides are TGTGCCAGCAGCTTGCTCAGGGGCTTCTACAATGAGCAGTTCTTC. As protein: CASSLLRGFYNEQFF.

The chain couples TRBV29-1 to TRBJ1-5; 9 bases fit TRBD1. This CDR3 is 14 amino acids long. Trimming cost V 6 bases and J 4 bases; bases outside gene matches: 7. CDR1 SQVTM and CDR2 ANQGSEA come from the germline V gene. The CDR3 sequence: CSVAGTGTNQPQHF. In DNA form, the CDR3 reads TGCAGCGTAGCCGGGACAGGGACGAATCAGCCCCAGCATTTT.

The gene calls are TRBV10-2 and TRBJ1-3, with TRBD1 identical over 7 bases. The CDR3 totals 11 residues. The germline V gene has CDR1 WSHSY and CDR2 SAAADI. V was clipped by 10 bases and J by 8 bases; unmatched bases: 5. This chain's CDR3 is CATQGVDTIYF. CDR3 sequence (DNA): TGCGCCACCCAGGGGGTAGACACCATATATTTT.

The chain employs TRBV7-9 and TRBJ2-1; a weak D match, TRBD1 (5 bases). The CDR3 sequence is 15 residues long. The ends were cut back, 5 bases at V and 2 bases at J, with 13 bases in the middle. Germline CDR1 SEHNR, CDR2 FQNEAQ (reference sequence). In DNA form, the CDR3 reads TGTGCCAGCAGCCTACAGGTAGGGGCCTACAATGAGCAGTTCTTC. It encodes CASSLQVGAYNEQFF.

The chain links TRBV28 to TRBJ1-1; TRBD1 is a possible D gene (6 bases). The CDR3 is made up of 15 amino acids. Per germline, CDR1 MDHEN and CDR2 SYDVKM. V was shortened by 6 bases and J by 1 base, with 15 bases between the two germline ends. Here the CDR3 DNA reads TGTGCCAGCAGGGAATGGACAGTCGGGAACACTGAAGCTTTCTTT. The encoded protein is CASREWTVGNTEAFF. The complete variable domain, with remaining parts taken from reference TRBV28 and TRBJ1-1, reads DVKVTQSSRYLVKRTGEKVFLECVQDMDHENMFWYRQDPGLGLRLIYFSYDVKMKEKGDIPEGYSVSREKKERFSLILESASTNQTSMYLCASREWTVGNTEAFFGQGTRLTVV.

This chain links TRBV4-2 with TRBJ2-7, with 8 positions matching TRBD1. CDR1 and CDR2 from the germline V gene are LGHNA and YNFKEQ. With 3 bases clipped from V and 6 bases from J, the junction kept 4 bases outside the gene matches. CDR3 length: 13 residues. The CDR3 nucleotides read TGTGCCAGCAGCCACTCAGGGGGCCCCGAGCAGTACTTC. Its protein is CASSHSGGPEQYF.